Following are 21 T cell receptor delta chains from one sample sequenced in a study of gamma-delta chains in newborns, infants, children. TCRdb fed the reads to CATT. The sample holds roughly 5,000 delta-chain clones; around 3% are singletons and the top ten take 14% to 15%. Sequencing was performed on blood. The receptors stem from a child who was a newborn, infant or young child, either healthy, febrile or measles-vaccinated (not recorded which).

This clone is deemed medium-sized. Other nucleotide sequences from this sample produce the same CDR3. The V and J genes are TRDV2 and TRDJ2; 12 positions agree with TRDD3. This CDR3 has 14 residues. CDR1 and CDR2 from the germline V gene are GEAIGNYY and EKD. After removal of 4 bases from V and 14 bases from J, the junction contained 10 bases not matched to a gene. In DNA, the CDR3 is TGTGCCTGTGATCAACTGGGGGATACAGGGCCTCTCTTCTTT. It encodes CACDQLGDTGPLFF.

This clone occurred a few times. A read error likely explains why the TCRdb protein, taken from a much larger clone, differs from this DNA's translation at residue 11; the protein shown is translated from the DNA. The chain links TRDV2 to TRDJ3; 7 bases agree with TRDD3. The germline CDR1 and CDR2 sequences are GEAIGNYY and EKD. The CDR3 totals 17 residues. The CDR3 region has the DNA TGTGCCTGTGACACCTGGGGGAGCTCCTGGAACACCCGACAGATGTTTTTC. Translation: CACDTWGSSWNTRQMFF.

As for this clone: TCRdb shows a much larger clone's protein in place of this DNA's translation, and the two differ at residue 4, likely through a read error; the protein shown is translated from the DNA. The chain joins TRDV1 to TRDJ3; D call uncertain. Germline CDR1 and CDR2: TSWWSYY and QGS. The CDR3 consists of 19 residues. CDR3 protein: CALEEKGPFKTWDTRQMFF. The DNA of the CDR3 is TGTGCTCTTGAGGAAAAGGGGCCCTTTAAAACCTGGGACACCCGACAGATGTTTTTC.

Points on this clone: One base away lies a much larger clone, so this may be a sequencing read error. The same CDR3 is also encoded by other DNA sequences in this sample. CDR3 bases: TGTGCCTGTGACACCTGGGGGGCTATGGACACCCGCCAGATGTTTTTC. It translates to CACDTWGAMDTRQMFF. The V gene is TRDV2, the J gene TRDJ3; D may be TRDD3 (6 bases). The CDR3 has 16 amino acids. From germline, CDR1 is GEAIGNYY and CDR2 EKD.

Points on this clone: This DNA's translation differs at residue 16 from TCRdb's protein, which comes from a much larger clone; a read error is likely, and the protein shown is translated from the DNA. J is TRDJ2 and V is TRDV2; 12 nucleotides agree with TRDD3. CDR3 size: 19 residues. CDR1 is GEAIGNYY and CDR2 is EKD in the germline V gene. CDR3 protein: CACDSLLGDTGLLTARLFF. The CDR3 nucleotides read TGTGCCTGTGACAGCTTACTGGGGGATACAGGACTTTTGACAGCACGACTCTTCTTT.

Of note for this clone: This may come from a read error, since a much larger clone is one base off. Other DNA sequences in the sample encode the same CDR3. The CDR3 bases are TGTGCTCTTGGGGAGCTACTACCTTCGAAATACGAGGGCTGGGGGATACGGGCTTTGACAGCACAACTCTTCTTT. It yields the protein CALGELLPSKYEGWGIRALTAQLFF. The chain joins TRDV1 to TRDJ2; 12 nucleotides line up with TRDD3. The J segment lost 0 bases and the V segment lost 3 bases, leaving 26 bases of the junction unmatched. The germline V gene encodes CDR1 TSWWSYY and CDR2 QGS. CDR3 length: 25 amino acids.

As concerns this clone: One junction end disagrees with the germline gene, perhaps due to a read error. CDR3 DNA sequence: TGTGCCTGTGACATACTGGGGAACTCGAGCTCCTGGGACACCCGGCAGATGTTTTTC. Its translation: CACDILGNSSSWDTRQMFF. The J gene is TRDJ3, the V gene TRDV2; TRDD3 agrees at 7 bases. The CDR3 has 19 residues. Germline assignment: CDR1 GEAIGNYY and CDR2 EKD.

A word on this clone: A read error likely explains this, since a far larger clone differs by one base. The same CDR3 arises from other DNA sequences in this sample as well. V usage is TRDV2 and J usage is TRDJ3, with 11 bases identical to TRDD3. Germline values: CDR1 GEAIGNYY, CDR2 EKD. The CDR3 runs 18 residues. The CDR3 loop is CACDTVLGDTWDTRQMFF. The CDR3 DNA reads TGTGCTTGTGACACCGTACTGGGGGATACCTGGGACACCCGACAGATGTTTTTC.

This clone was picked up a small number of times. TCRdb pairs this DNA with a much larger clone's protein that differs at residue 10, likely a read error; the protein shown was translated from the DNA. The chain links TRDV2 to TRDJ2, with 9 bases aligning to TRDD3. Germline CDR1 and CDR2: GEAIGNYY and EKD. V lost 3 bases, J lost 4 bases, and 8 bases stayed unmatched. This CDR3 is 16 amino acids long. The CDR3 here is CACDLLGEASTAQLFF. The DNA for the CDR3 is TGTGCCTGTGACTTACTGGGGGAGGCTTCGACAGCACAACTCTTCTTT.

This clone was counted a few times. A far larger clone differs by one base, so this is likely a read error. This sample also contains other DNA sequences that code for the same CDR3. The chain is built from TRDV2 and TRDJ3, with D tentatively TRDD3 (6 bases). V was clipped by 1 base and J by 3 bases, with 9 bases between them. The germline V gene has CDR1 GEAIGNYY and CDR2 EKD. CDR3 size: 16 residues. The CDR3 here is CACDTGGYWDTRQMFF. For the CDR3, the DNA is TGTGCCTGTGACACTGGGGGGTACTGGGACACCCGACAGATGTTTTTC.

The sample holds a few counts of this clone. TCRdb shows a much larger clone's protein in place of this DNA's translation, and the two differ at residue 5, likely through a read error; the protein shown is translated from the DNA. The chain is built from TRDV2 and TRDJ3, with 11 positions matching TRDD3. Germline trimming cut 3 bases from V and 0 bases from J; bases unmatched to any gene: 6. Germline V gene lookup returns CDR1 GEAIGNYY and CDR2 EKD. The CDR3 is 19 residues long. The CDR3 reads CACDAVGDTSSWDTRQMFF. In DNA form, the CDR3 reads TGTGCCTGTGACGCCGTGGGGGATACGAGCTCCTGGGACACCCGACAGATGTTTTTC.

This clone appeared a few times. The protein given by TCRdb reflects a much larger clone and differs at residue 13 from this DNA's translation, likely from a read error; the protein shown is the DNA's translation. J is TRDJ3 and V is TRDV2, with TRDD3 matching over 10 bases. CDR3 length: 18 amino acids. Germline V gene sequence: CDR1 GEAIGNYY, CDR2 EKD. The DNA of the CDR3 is TGTGCCTGTGACACTGGGGGATACAACTCCTGGGACGCCCGACAGATGTTTTTC. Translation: CACDTGGYNSWDARQMFF.

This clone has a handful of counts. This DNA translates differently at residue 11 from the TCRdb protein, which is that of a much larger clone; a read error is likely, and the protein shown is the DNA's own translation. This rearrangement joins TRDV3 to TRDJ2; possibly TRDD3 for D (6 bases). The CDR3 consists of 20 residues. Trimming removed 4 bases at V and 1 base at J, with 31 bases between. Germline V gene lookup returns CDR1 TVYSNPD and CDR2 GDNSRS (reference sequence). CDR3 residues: CASQGAGGTIIHYLTAQLFF. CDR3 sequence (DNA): TGTGCCTCTCAGGGGGCCGGGGGGACGATTATTCACTATTTGACAGCACAACTCTTCTTT.

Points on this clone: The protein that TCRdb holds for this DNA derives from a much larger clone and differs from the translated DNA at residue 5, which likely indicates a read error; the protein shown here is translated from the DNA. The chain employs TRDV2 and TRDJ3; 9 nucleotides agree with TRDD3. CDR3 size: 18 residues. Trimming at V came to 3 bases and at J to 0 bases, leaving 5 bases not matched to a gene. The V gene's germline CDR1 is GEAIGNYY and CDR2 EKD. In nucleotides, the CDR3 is TGTGCCTGTGACGCCGTTGGGGGATACTCCTGGGACACCCGACAGATGTTTTTC. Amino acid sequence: CACDAVGGYSWDTRQMFF.

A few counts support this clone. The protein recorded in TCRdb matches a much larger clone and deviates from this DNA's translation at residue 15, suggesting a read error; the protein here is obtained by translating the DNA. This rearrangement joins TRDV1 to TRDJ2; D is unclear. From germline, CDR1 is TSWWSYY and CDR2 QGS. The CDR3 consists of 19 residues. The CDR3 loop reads CALGPVSYSQQGLTVQLFF. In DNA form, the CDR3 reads TGTGCTCTTGGGCCCGTGTCATACAGCCAGCAAGGTTTGACAGTACAACTCTTCTTT.

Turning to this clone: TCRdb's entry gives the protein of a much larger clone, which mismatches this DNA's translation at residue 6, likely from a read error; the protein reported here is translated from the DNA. The chain's CDR3 is CACDTASAGGYEDTDKLIF. The CDR3 DNA follows: TGTGCCTGTGACACCGCAAGTGCTGGGGGATACGAGGACACCGATAAACTCATCTTT. This chain connects TRDV2 to TRDJ1; the match to TRDD3 covers 12 bases. V lost 0 bases to trimming and J lost 0 bases; unmatched junction nucleotides: 10. From germline, CDR1 is GEAIGNYY and CDR2 EKD. This CDR3 contains 19 residues.

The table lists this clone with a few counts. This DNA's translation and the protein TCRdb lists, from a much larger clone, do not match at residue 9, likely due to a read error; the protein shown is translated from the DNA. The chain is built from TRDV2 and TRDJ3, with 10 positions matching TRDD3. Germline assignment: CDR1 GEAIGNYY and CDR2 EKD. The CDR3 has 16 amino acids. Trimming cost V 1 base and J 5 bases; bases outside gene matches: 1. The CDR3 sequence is CACDTGGYRDTRQMFF. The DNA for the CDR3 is TGTGCCTGTGACACTGGGGGATACCGGGACACCCGACAGATGTTTTTC.

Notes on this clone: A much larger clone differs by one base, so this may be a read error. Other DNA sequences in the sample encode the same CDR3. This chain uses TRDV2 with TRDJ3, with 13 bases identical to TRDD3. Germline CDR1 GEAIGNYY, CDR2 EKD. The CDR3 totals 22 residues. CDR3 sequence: CARDTRTGGYAIDSWDTRQMFF. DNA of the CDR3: TGTGCCCGTGACACTCGTACTGGGGGATACGCGATTGACTCTTGGGACACCCGACAGATGTTTTTC.

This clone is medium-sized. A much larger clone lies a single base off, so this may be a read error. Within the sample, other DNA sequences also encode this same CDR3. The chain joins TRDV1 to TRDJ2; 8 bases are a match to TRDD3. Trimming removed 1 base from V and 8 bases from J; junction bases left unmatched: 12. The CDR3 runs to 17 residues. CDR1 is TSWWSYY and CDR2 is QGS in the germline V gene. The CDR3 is CALGEPKGGIRYAQLFF. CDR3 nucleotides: TGTGCTCTTGGGGAACCCAAGGGTGGGATACGATATGCACAACTCTTCTTT.

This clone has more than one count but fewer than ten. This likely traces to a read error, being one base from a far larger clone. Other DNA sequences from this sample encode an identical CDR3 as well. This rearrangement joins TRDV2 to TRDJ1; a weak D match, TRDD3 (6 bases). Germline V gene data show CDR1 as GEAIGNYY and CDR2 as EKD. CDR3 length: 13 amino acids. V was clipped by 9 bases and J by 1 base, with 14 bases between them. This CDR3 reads CAGGDTGTDKLIF. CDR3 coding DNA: TGTGCCGGGGGAGATACAGGCACCGATAAACTCATCTTT.

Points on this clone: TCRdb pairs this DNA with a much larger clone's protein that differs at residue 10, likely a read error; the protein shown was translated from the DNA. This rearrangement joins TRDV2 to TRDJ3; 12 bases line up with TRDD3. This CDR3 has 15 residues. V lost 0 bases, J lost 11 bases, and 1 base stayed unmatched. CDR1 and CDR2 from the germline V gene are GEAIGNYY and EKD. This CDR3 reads CACDTAGGYARQMFF. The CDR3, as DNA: TGTGCCTGTGACACCGCTGGGGGATACGCCCGACAGATGTTTTTC.